This T cell receptor beta chain comes out of a study of shared clonotypes between healthy human individuals. Germline lookup yields CDR1 SGHRS and CDR2 YFSETQ. Trimming cost V 4 bases and J 1 base, with 11 bases left between them. The CDR3 has 14 residues. Only a few counts were recorded for this clone. Produced via immunoSEQ multiplex PCR; TCRdb's table is partial and in-frame only. The sample gives some 2.4 million clones, approximately 93% of which show up once; roughly 0.36% is in the top ten. Into CD45RA+ naive and CD45RA-negative memory subsets, the CD4+ cells were split. Source material: naive CD4+ T cells from PBMCs. Subset described: CD45RA+ positively selected. The rearrangement links TRBV5-1 to TRBJ1-1; D may be TRBD1 (6 bases). The TCR comes from a young man in good health. Some clones in this sample may be carry-over from other donors' samples. Written as DNA, the CDR3 is TGCGCCAGCAGCACCTTACAGGGGAACACTGAAGCTTTCTTT. As protein: CASSTLQGNTEAFF.